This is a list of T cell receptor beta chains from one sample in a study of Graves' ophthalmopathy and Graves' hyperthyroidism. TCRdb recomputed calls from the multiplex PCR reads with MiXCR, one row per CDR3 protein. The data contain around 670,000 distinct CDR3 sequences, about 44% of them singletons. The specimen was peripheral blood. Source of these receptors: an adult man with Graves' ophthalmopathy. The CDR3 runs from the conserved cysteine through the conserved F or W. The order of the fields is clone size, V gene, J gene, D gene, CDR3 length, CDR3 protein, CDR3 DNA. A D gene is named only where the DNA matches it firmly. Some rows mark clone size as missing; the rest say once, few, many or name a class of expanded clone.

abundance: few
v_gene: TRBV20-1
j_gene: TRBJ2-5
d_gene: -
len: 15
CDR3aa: CSAKSNQGLSETQYF
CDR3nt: TGCAGTGCTAAGTCGAACCAGGGTCTATCGGAGACCCAGTACTTC

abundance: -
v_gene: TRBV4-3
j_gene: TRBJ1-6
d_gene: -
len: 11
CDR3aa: CARSYNSPLHF
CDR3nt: TGCGCCAGGAGTTATAATTCACCCCTCCACTTT

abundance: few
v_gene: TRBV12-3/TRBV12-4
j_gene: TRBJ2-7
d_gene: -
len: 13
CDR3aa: CASSLQGIREQYF
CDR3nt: TGTGCCAGCAGTTTGCAGGGGATTCGGGAGCAGTACTTC

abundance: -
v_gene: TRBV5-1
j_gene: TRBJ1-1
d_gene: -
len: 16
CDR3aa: CASAGTGIGGGTEAFF
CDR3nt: TGCGCCAGTGCCGGAACAGGGATCGGAGGGGGCACTGAAGCTTTCTTT

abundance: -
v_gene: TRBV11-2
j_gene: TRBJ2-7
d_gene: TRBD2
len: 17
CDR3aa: CASSLDVGRESVDEQYF
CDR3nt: TGTGCCAGCAGCTTAGACGTAGGGCGGGAGTCGGTTGACGAGCAGTACTTC

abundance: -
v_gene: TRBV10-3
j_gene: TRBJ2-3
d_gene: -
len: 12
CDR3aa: CAIRSEGDTQYF
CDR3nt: TGTGCCATCAGGAGCGAGGGTGATACGCAGTATTTT

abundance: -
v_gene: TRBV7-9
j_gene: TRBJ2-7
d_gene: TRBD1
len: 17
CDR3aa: CASSFLSGGQRTWVQYF
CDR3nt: TGTGCCAGCAGCTTCCTTAGTGGGGGACAGAGGACTTGGGTGCAGTACTTC

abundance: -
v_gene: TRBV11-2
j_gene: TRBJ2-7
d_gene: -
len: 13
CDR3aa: CASSDQNTGEQYF
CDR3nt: TGTGCCAGTAGTGACCAGAACACCGGGGAGCAGTACTTC

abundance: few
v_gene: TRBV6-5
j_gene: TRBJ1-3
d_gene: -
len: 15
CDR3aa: CASSQDRRSGNTIYF
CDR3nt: TGTGCCAGCAGCCAAGACAGGCGCTCTGGAAACACCATATATTTT

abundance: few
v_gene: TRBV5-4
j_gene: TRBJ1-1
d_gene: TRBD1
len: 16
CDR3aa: CASSPRGRGKDTEAFF
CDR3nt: TGTGCCAGCAGCCCCCGAGGCAGGGGGAAGGACACTGAAGCTTTCTTT

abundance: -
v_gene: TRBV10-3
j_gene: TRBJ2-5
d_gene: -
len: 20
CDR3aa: CVISGGDRTSKDRHQETQYF
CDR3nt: TGTGTCATCAGTGGAGGAGACCGAACATCTAAAGACAGACACCAAGAGACCCAGTACTTC

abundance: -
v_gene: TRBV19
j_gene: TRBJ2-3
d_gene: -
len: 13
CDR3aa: CASSISDTDTQYF
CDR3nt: TGTGCCAGTAGTATCTCCGACACAGATACGCAGTATTTT

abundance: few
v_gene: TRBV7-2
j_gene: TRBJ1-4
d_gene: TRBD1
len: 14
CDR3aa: CASSNQGAAEKLFF
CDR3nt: TGTGCCAGCAGCAACCAGGGGGCTGCGGAAAAACTGTTTTTT

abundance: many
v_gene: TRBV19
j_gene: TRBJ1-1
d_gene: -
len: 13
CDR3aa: CASSNLGYTEAFF
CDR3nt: TGTGCCAGTAGTAATCTTGGGTACACTGAAGCTTTCTTT

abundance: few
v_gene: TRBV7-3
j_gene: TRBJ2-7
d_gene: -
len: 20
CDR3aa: CASSLTSFGRGGMRTYEQYF
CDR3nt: TGTGCCAGCAGCTTAACGTCCTTCGGCAGGGGGGGAATGAGAACCTACGAGCAGTACTTC

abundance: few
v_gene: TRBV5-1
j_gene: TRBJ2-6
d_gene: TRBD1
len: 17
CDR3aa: CASTSRTGLGGANVLTF
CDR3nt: TGCGCCAGCACCTCAAGGACAGGGTTAGGTGGGGCCAACGTCCTGACTTTC

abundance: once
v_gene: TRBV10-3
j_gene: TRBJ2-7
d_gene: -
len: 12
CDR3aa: CAISSRASGQYF
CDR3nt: TGTGCCATCAGCTCGAGGGCGTCCGGGCAGTACTTC

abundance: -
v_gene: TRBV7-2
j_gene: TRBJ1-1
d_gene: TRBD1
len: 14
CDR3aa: CASSKGTGRTEAFF
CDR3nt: TGTGCCAGCAGCAAGGGGACAGGGAGGACTGAAGCTTTCTTT

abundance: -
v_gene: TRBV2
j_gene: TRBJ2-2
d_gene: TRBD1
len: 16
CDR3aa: CASSFRPDRVTGELFF
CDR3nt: TGTGCCAGCAGCTTTCGTCCGGACAGGGTTACCGGGGAGCTGTTTTTT